These 21 T cell receptor beta chains came from one sample sequenced in a study of T cell clonality in common variable immunodeficiency. Whole-study results and caveats: Reportedly, TCR beta sequences from common variable immunodeficiency showed fewer deletions and N-nucleotide insertions.

Clones were read by immunoSEQ multiplex PCR, and TCRdb kept only the in-frame ones, dropping some. Observed in the sample are fewer than 30,000 clones, none of them singletons. The antigens of these receptors remain unknown. The sample comprised peripheral blood mononuclear cells. Every receptor here comes from a human donor with common variable immunodeficiency.

Details on this clone: Read coverage stops 3 residues before the CDR3 terminus; the germline J gene supplies the remainder. The chain couples TRBV20-1 to TRBJ1-1, with D uncertain. CDR1 is DFQATT, CDR2 SNEGSKA, per germline (reference sequence). The CDR3 is 14 residues long. The ends were cut back, 3 bases at V and 5 bases at J, with 16 bases in the middle. CDR3 bases read: TGCAGTGCTAGCGCGAGGGCGATGGTTACTGAA. Encoded protein: CSASARAMVTE. The complete CDR3 reads CSASARAMVTEAFF.

In its sample, this clone was seen many times. The missing CDR3 end, 3 residues past where the read stops, is filled in from the germline J gene. The V and J genes are TRBV29-1 and TRBJ1-1; possible D gene TRBD1, 5 bases. Trimming removed 4 bases from V and 2 bases from J, with 8 bases in between. The CDR3 contains 12 residues. Per the germline V gene, CDR1 is SQVTM and CDR2 is ANQGSEA. The CDR3 bases that were read are TGCAGCGTTGGGGGCGTAAACACTGAA. It specifies CSVGGVNTE. The entire CDR3 sequence reads CSVGGVNTEAFF.

The sample holds many counts of this clone. Coverage ceases 3 residues before the CDR3 finishes, and the germline J gene fills in the end. The gene calls are TRBV29-1 and TRBJ2-7; unclear D gene. The CDR3 sequence is 11 residues long. Trimming left V 0 bases short and J 3 bases short, with 3 bases between. The germline V gene has CDR1 SQVTM and CDR2 ANQGSEA. Incomplete CDR3 DNA: TGCAGCGTTGAAGACCGCTACGAG. Protein sequence: CSVEDRYE. The whole CDR3 protein reads CSVEDRYEQYF.

By sample fraction, this clone is medium-sized. The DNA ends 3 residues before the CDR3 does, and the rest of the CDR3 is filled in from the germline J gene. The V call is TRBV10-3, the J call TRBJ1-3, with no clear D. CDR3 size: 13 residues. V lost 0 bases and J lost 8, with 8 bases in between. Looked up from germline, CDR1 is ENHRY and CDR2 is SYGVKD. CDR3: CAISESAEYTIYF. The DNA read from the CDR3 is TGTGCCATCAGTGAGTCGGCTGAATACACC.

The table lists this clone with many counts. The CDR3 extends 3 residues past the end of the read, so its final part is completed from the germline J gene. V is TRBV27 and J is TRBJ1-2; the D is unclear. The CDR3 spans 15 residues. The germline V gene has CDR1 MNHEY and CDR2 SMNVEV (reference sequence). CDR3 protein: CASSLFGRSVSGYTF. The DNA read from the CDR3 is TGTGCCAGCAGTTTATTTGGGCGTTCGGTGAGCGGC.

This clone came up many times. Read data end 3 residues before the CDR3 end; the end is taken from the germline J gene. The V call is TRBV19, the J call TRBJ2-7; 8 nucleotides match TRBD1. From germline, CDR1 is LNHDA and CDR2 SQIVND (reference sequence). The CDR3 spans 13 residues. With 4 bases clipped from V and 2 bases from J, the junction kept 1 base outside the gene matches. The sequenced part of the CDR3 DNA is TGTGCCAGTAGTACAGGGGGCCCCTACGAG. Encoded protein: CASSTGGPYE. The CDR3 in full is CASSTGGPYEQYF.

There are many counts of this clone. Partial CDR3 DNA: TGTGCCAGTAGTATCAGGGGAAACTCCTACGAG. It translates to CASSIRGNSYE. The whole CDR3 sequence reads CASSIRGNSYEQYF. The chain links TRBV19 to TRBJ2-7; perhaps TRBD1 as D (6 bases). The sequenced fragment ends 3 residues before the CDR3 boundary, so the rest is inferred from the germline J gene. Trimming shortened V by 3 bases and J by 0 bases, and 9 bases separated the two germline ends. This CDR3 has 14 residues. The germline V gene has CDR1 LNHDA and CDR2 SQIVND (reference sequence).

Comment on this clone: The read terminates 3 residues ahead of where the CDR3 ends, so the germline J gene completes it. This sequence joins TRBV19 and TRBJ2-7, with 9 bases that match TRBD1. The ends lost 5 bases at V and 6 bases at J; junction bases unmatched: 8. Germline-derived CDR1 and CDR2 are LNHDA and SQIVND (reference sequence). CDR3 length: 14 residues. CDR3 DNA, as far as it was read: TGTGCCAGTAGTCCGGGACAGGGAGTGCTCGAG. Its protein product is CASSPGQGVLE. The whole CDR3 reads CASSPGQGVLEQYF.

In its sample, this clone was seen a few times. The read terminates 3 residues ahead of where the CDR3 ends, so the germline J gene completes it. This rearrangement joins TRBV5-1 to TRBJ2-7; D may be TRBD1 (5 bases). The CDR3 runs to 16 residues. V lost 0 bases to trimming and J lost 2 bases, with 15 bases between them. From germline, CDR1 is SGHRS and CDR2 YFSETQ. The CDR3 protein is CASSLAMVRVAYEQYF. CDR3 DNA, as far as it was read: TGCGCCAGCAGCTTGGCCATGGTCAGGGTAGCCTACGAG.

As for this clone: The read ends 3 residues early relative to the CDR3; the germline J gene fills the gap. The rearrangement uses TRBV11-1 and TRBJ2-1; 7 nucleotides align to TRBD2. The ends lost 1 base at V and 7 bases at J; junction bases unmatched: 4. The CDR3 totals 14 residues. Germline V gene lookup returns CDR1 SGHAT and CDR2 FQDESV (reference sequence). The CDR3 loop reads CASSLGPGGNEQFF. The covered CDR3 bases are TGTGCCAGCAGCTTAGGGCCCGGGGGGAATGAG.

This clone was counted only a few times. The CDR3 extends 3 residues past the end of the read, so its final part is completed from the germline J gene. The rearrangement uses TRBV5-1 and TRBJ2-7; D gene ambiguous. This CDR3 contains 14 residues. Germline V CDR1 and CDR2: SGHRS, YFSETQ. Trimming pared 0 bases from V and 4 bases from J, leaving 11 bases between. CDR3 loop: CASSLEAVTYEQYF. The covered CDR3 bases are TGCGCCAGCAGCTTGGAAGCTGTCACTTACGAG.

This clone was seen many times. The read terminates 3 residues ahead of where the CDR3 ends, so the germline J gene completes it. This sequence joins TRBV15 and TRBJ2-1; D possibly uses TRBD1 or TRBD2 (5 bases each). The CDR3 is made up of 14 amino acids. Germline CDR1 and CDR2: LNHNV and YYDKDF (reference sequence). V was pared by 5 bases and J by 8 bases, with 16 bases between. The CDR3 region is CATSVRQRVDEQFF. The sequenced CDR3 bases are TGTGCCACCAGCGTACGACAGAGGGTGGATGAG.

The sample holds a few counts of this clone. The observed sequence ends 3 residues before the CDR3 terminus, with the missing tail filled in from the germline J gene. V and J are TRBV11-1 and TRBJ2-1; D unresolved. Germline lookup yields CDR1 SGHAT and CDR2 FQDESV (reference sequence). V was cut by 5 bases and J by 8 bases, with 7 bases left in between. This CDR3 comprises 11 residues. Partial CDR3 DNA: TGTGCCAGCAGCCCAGGCTATGAG. Protein product: CASSPGYE. From start to end, the CDR3 is CASSPGYEQFF. Variable domain in full (rest from reference TRBV11-1 and TRBJ2-1): EAEVAQSPRYKITEKSQAVAFWCDPISGHATLYWYRQILGQGPELLVQFQDESVVDDSQLPKDRFSAERLKGVDSTLKIQPAELGDSAMYLCASSPGYEQFFGPGTRLTVL.

This clone was seen many times. The CDR3 is cut off 3 residues early in the read; its end comes from the germline J gene. The chain has TRBV2 and TRBJ1-5; D is undetermined. V was shortened by 6 bases and J by 1 base, with 22 bases between the two germline ends. The CDR3 spans 18 residues. Germline values: CDR1 SNHLY, CDR2 FYNNEI. CDR3 bases read: TGTGCCAGCAGGCCGTGGTACAGTCTTACCATGAGCAATCAGCCC. Protein product: CASRPWYSLTMSNQP. The CDR3 as a whole reads CASRPWYSLTMSNQPQHF. The full variable domain, its missing parts supplied by reference TRBV2 and TRBJ1-5, is EPEVTQTPSHQVTQMGQEVILRCVPISNHLYFYWYRQILGQKVEFLVSFYNNEISEKSEIFDDQFSVERPDGSNFTLKIRSTKLEDSAMYFCASRPWYSLTMSNQPQHFGDGTRLSIL.

This clone was counted many times. Sequencing ends 3 residues short of the CDR3 end; the germline J gene provides the rest. The chain couples TRBV5-1 to TRBJ1-4, with 12 bases that match TRBD1. The V and J ends lost 2 bases and 7 bases, in that order; junction bases with no gene match: 9. Germline assignment: CDR1 SGHRS and CDR2 YFSETQ. This CDR3 has 17 residues. The CDR3 reads CASSFGTGGFLGEKLFF. The CDR3 bases that were read are TGCGCCAGCAGCTTCGGGACAGGGGGCTTTCTAGGTGAAAAA. Together with reference TRBV5-1 and TRBJ1-4, the CDR3 gives the full variable domain: KAGVTQTPRYLIKTRGQQVTLSCSPISGHRSVSWYQQTPGQGLQFLFEYFSETQRNKGNFPGRFSGRQFSNSRSEMNVSTLELGDSALYLCASSFGTGGFLGEKLFFGSGTQLSVL.

Concerning this clone: The read comes to an end 3 residues before the CDR3 does, leaving the germline J gene to fill in the end. The V call is TRBV6-8, the J call TRBJ2-5; 10 bases align to TRBD1. This CDR3 is built from 16 residues. Per the germline V gene, CDR1 is MNHGY and CDR2 is SAAAGT. With V trimmed by 4 bases and J by 0 bases, 5 bases remained unmatched. Incomplete CDR3 DNA: TGTGCCAGCAGTTTTGGACAGGGGGGCAACCAAGAGACC. Its protein product is CASSFGQGGNQET. The whole CDR3 protein is CASSFGQGGNQETQYF.

This clone qualifies as medium-sized (0.01 to 0.1%). Read sequence stops 3 residues before the CDR3 end, and the germline J gene provides the missing end. V is TRBV18 and J is TRBJ1-1, with 8 bases identical to TRBD1. The V gene end was trimmed by 2 bases and the J gene end by 0 bases; junction bases not matched to a gene: 8. There are 17 residues in the CDR3. From germline, CDR1 is KGHSH and CDR2 LQKENI. Incomplete CDR3 DNA: TGTGCCAGCTCACCAAGCAGTGGACAGGGTGTGAACACTGAA. It is translated as CASSPSSGQGVNTE. The full CDR3 protein is CASSPSSGQGVNTEAFF.

This clone has ten or more counts. The sequenced part of the CDR3 DNA is TGCAGCGTCCCGGGACTAGCGGGAGCCAACACCGGGGAG. Its protein product is CSVPGLAGANTGE. The entire CDR3 is CSVPGLAGANTGELFF. The chain carries TRBV29-1 and TRBJ2-2; 14 nucleotides agree with TRBD2. The DNA ends 3 residues before the CDR3 does, and the rest of the CDR3 is filled in from the germline J gene. The V segment lost 6 bases and the J segment 2 bases; nucleotides outside the gene matches: 5. The CDR3 spans 16 residues. Per the germline V gene, CDR1 is SQVTM and CDR2 is ANQGSEA.

In this sample, this clone turned up a few times. CDR3: CAKGPGTGPNTEAFF. CDR3 bases read: TGTGCCAAAGGTCCCGGGACAGGGCCGAACACTGAA. This rearrangement joins TRBV30 to TRBJ1-1; 9 nucleotides align to TRBD1. The read falls 3 residues short of the CDR3 end, and the missing part is taken from the germline J gene. V shed 8 bases and J 1 base; nucleotides not matched to a gene: 11. The CDR3 spans 15 residues. Looked up from germline, CDR1 is GTSNPN and CDR2 is SVGIG (reference sequence).

There are many counts of this clone. The observed sequence ends 3 residues before the CDR3 terminus, with the missing tail filled in from the germline J gene. The chain uses TRBV28 and TRBJ2-3; possible D gene TRBD2, 7 bases. The V gene's germline CDR1 is MDHEN and CDR2 SYDVKM. CDR3 size: 14 residues. The sequenced part of the CDR3 DNA is TGTGCCAGCAGTTTGTCCTTAGGGGGGGGAACG. Protein sequence: CASSLSLGGGT. The entire CDR3 sequence reads CASSLSLGGGTQYF.

The CDR3 spells CASNTRANTEAFF. The CDR3 bases that were read are TGTGCCAGCAATACCAGGGCGAACACTGAA. This chain joins TRBV2 and TRBJ1-1, with a possible D match to TRBD1 (5 bases). The read finishes 3 residues shy of the CDR3 end, and the germline J gene is used to complete it. V dropped 7 bases and J dropped 1 base, with 10 bases sitting between them. The CDR3 has 13 residues. CDR1 is SNHLY and CDR2 is FYNNEI in the germline V gene.